This T cell receptor beta chain derives from a study of shared clonotypes between healthy human individuals (dated by TCRdb to 2018 to 2021). A note on the overall study: The cohort comprised a couple of women and a few men aged 18 to 49 years. Libraries were prepared and TCR repertoires were sequenced by different laboratories using diverse techniques, in order to increase sequencing depth and limit assay-specific biases. Between about 0.85 and 10 billion PBMCs per donor were obtained by leukapheresis. To estimate repertoire size and how much clonotype sharing occurs between individuals, the study deeply sequenced the blood TCR repertoires of five healthy adults. General findings and caveats noted by the study authors: Based on pairwise subsampling, the degree of clonotype sharing among donors was expected to be affected by sequencing depth. Because the study included a small number of donors, the genetic and exposure-history diversity represented was limited. Sampling was restricted to blood, and TCR repertoires in tissue are likely to differ from TCR repertoires in blood.

TCR CDR3 regions were amplified from genomic DNA by multiplex PCR using the deep immunoSEQ assay. Extracted genomic DNA from each cell subset was distributed evenly across all wells of several immunoSEQ 96-well plates, and each plate was treated as a replicate. Each replicate PCR for unsorted PBMC received roughly 0.3 ug genomic DNA, equal to 25,000 to 30,000 T cell genomes. Genomic DNA from unsorted PBMC was sequenced over ten immunoSEQ deep assay plates. The purified libraries were quantified using a Qubit 3.0 fluorometer, sized with a Bioanalyzer 2100, and then quantified again using the KAPA Library Quantification kit. Each immunoSEQ 96-well plate was sequenced on its own single-read 150-cycle Illumina NextSeq 550 flow cell. The authors' analysis ran thus. Because only junctional sequences without quality scores were contained in the immunoSEQ output, filtering matching that applied to full-length reads could not be performed. Sequences were annotated with PyIR, a Python wrapper for IgBLAST v1.9, and V/J genes and CDR3 were assigned using IMGT germline references. Reads with weak V/J assignments (E-value above 1e-6), missing CDR3, stop codons, out-of-frame junctions, or ambiguous translated residues were removed. V3J clonotypes were defined by identical inferred V gene, J gene, and CDR3 amino acid sequence. Percentage overlap between repertoires was calculated by dividing the number of shared unique clonotypes by the size of the smaller repertoire. RTK rarefaction, the Chao1 estimator, and Recon v2.1 estimates of unobserved clonotypes were used to assess repertoire richness. TCRdb took this table from immuneACCESS and kept in-frame rearrangements with V and J called. Such tables lack part of the clones; where checked against another copy, unresolved V genes explain under half of the gap, and the rest is unexplained. V, J and clone size are those of that table, while D and trimming were read from the DNA. Here the sample has fewer than 550,000 clones; nearly 80% occur a single time. The ten largest clones take up 12% of the sample.

This clone was picked up many times. Its target antigen remains unknown. No much larger clonotype is one base removed from it; base qualities were not supplied. From cysteine to phenylalanine, the CDR3 is 15 amino acids long. The DNA shown is the 45-base CDR3, in frame from base 1. Germline trimming amounts to 5 bases on V and 10 bases on J, with 8 as the count of junction bases outside the gene matches. CDR1 and CDR2 are read off the germline V gene (reference sequence) as LNHDA and SQIVND. Healthy HIV-negative adults with no recently reported acute infections or vaccinations were included as donors. Every donor was a Caucasian adult living in Nashville, Tennessee, USA. For unsorted samples, 84 million or so PBMCs were counted, and genomic DNA was extracted using the QIAamp DNA Blood Mini kit. Blood was collected by leukapheresis, and PBMCs were isolated by Ficoll-Histopaque density gradient centrifugation and then cryopreserved in liquid nitrogen vapor phase.

The sequencing sample was made of PBMCs. The rearrangement combines TRBV19 with TRBJ2-1; 13 nucleotides in the junction match TRBD2. The receptor's source is a woman aged 40 to 50 in good health. Some clones in this sample may be carry-over from other donors' samples. The sequence in DNA is TGTGCCAGTAGTCGAAGAGGGACTAGCGGGGAAGAGCAGTTCTTC. Protein translation: CASSRRGTSGEEQFF.